Listed below are T cell receptor beta chains from one sample, sequenced in a study of shared clonotypes between healthy human individuals. Sequenced by immunoSEQ multiplex PCR; TCRdb stores in-frame clones only, minus some. Among over a million clones, roughly 95% were seen once, and the ten largest hold approximately 1.1%. Sequencing was carried out using naive CD4+ T cells sorted from blood. The receptors derive from a man aged 25 to 40 in good health. Both conserved end residues are part of each CDR3. D genes are given only for firm matches. Clone size, where shown, is once, few, many, or a class for clones that have expanded.

clone_size j_call d_call v_call cdr3_nt cdr3_aa
- TRBJ2-7 - TRBV28 TGTGCCAGCAGCCAGGGGCAGGGAGACGAGCAGTACTTC CASSQGQGDEQYF
- TRBJ2-1 - TRBV5-6 TGTGCCAGCAGCTTGGAGGCGGATAATGAGCAGTTCTTC CASSLEADNEQFF
few TRBJ2-7 TRBD2 TRBV28 TGTGCCAGCAGTTTTAGCGGGAGTGGGTACGAGCAGTACTTC CASSFSGSGYEQYF
- TRBJ2-1 TRBD2 TRBV29-1 TGCAGCGGGGGACTAGCGGTCCTCGATGAGCAGTTCTTC CSGGLAVLDEQFF
once TRBJ2-5 TRBD2 TRBV11-2 TGTGCCAGCAGCTCCCGTGGGACTAGCGGGAGGGCCTCCCTGAAGACCCAGTACTTC CASSSRGTSGRASLKTQYF
- TRBJ2-1 - TRBV11-3 TGTGCCAGCAGCTTCAATTCGGAGAATCAGTTCTTC CASSFNSENQFF
- TRBJ2-5 - TRBV25-1 TGTGCCAGCAGTGGTCAGCGGGCGGGGACCCAGTACTTC CASSGQRAGTQYF
- TRBJ1-3 - TRBV5-1 TGCGCCAGCAGCTCAAGTCCGTCGGGAAACACCATATATTTT CASSSSPSGNTIYF
once TRBJ2-3 TRBD2 TRBV7-3 TGTGCCAGCAGCGGTTCGGGGACTAGCAGAGATACGCAGTATTTT CASSGSGTSRDTQYF
- TRBJ1-2 - TRBV19 TGTGCCAGTAGTATGCAGGGTAGAAGCTATGGCTACACCTTC CASSMQGRSYGYTF
- TRBJ1-2 TRBD1 TRBV29-1 TGCAGCGCCTCCGGGACAGATTATGGCTACACCTTC CSASGTDYGYTF
- TRBJ2-5 TRBD2 TRBV11-2 TGTGCCAGCAGCTTAGATGCGGGAGTCGTGACCCAGTACTTC CASSLDAGVVTQYF
- TRBJ2-2 TRBD2 TRBV4-2 TGTGCCAGCAGCCAAGATAGCGGGAGGGCCTCCGGGGAGCTGTTTTTT CASSQDSGRASGELFF
- TRBJ2-7 - TRBV29-1 TGCAGCGGCGGTGACTACGAGCAGTACTTC CSGGDYEQYF
- TRBJ2-4 - TRBV7-2 TGTGCCAGCAGCTTAGACGCTAGATCCATTCAGTACTTC CASSLDARSIQYF
- TRBJ2-1 - TRBV6-5 TGTGCCAGCAGACCCGGGACACCCAATGAGCAGTTCTTC CASRPGTPNEQFF
- TRBJ2-3 - TRBV5-5 TGTGCCAGCAGCTTTGGAGGGATTGGGACAGATACGCAGTATTTT CASSFGGIGTDTQYF
- TRBJ2-7 - TRBV18 TGTGCCAGCTCACCACAGACCTTCTACGAGCAGTACTTC CASSPQTFYEQYF
- TRBJ2-1 - TRBV2 TGTGCCAGCAGCCTACGGAAGAACTACAATGAGCAGTTCTTC CASSLRKNYNEQFF
- TRBJ1-4 TRBD1 TRBV14 TGTGCCAGGACGACAGGGGTGTCAACTAATGAAAAACTGTTTTTT CARTTGVSTNEKLFF
- TRBJ2-7 - TRBV6-1 TGTGCCAGCACCTGGGCCCACGAGCAGTACTTC CASTWAHEQYF
- TRBJ2-1 - TRBV7-9 TGTGCCAGCAGCGAACCGGGACTCCGATACAATGAGCAGTTCTTC CASSEPGLRYNEQFF
- TRBJ2-5 - TRBV18 TGTGCCAGCTCACGGGGTTCTTCGCAAGAGACCCAGTACTTC CASSRGSSQETQYF
- TRBJ2-5 - TRBV9 TGTGCCAGCAGCTCCGCTAGCGTTTCTTCCGGGACCCAGTACTTC CASSSASVSSGTQYF
- TRBJ2-7 TRBD1 TRBV5-5 TGTGCCAGCAGCTTTTCCGACAGGGGGAGCTCCTACGAGCAGTACTTC CASSFSDRGSSYEQYF
few TRBJ2-1 - TRBV7-9 TGTGCCAGCAGCTCGCAATTAACTAGGGATGAGCAGTTCTTC CASSSQLTRDEQFF
- TRBJ2-1 TRBD2 TRBV18 TGTGCCAGCTCACCAGGTCTACGGGAGGGAAATGAGCAGTTCTTC CASSPGLREGNEQFF
- TRBJ2-7 TRBD2 TRBV11-2 TGTGCCAGCAGCTTAGATATCCCTCTAGCGGGGGACTACGAGCAGTACTTC CASSLDIPLAGDYEQYF
once TRBJ1-5 - TRBV6-5 TGTGCCAGCAGTTACAAAGGGGCTGGTCAGCCCCAGCATTTT CASSYKGAGQPQHF
- TRBJ2-2 - TRBV15 TGTGCCACCAGCAGAGAATTCGAGGGTCGGACCGGGGAGCTGTTTTTT CATSREFEGRTGELFF
- TRBJ2-2 - TRBV19 TGTGCCAGTAGTCCTGGGATCTCGAACACCGGGGAGCTGTTTTTT CASSPGISNTGELFF
- TRBJ2-1 - TRBV15 TGTGCCACCAGCAGAGACGGGAATGAGCAGTTCTTC CATSRDGNEQFF
- TRBJ1-2 TRBD1 TRBV15 TGTGCCACCAGCAGACAGGGGGGGGTTTATAACTATGGCTACACCTTC CATSRQGGVYNYGYTF
- TRBJ1-1 TRBD1 TRBV2 TGTGCCAGCAGTGGACAGGGCATGAACACTGAAGCTTTCTTT CASSGQGMNTEAFF
- TRBJ2-5 TRBD2 TRBV19 TGTGCCAGTAGTATTGGACTAGCGAGTGAGACCCAGTACTTC CASSIGLASETQYF
- TRBJ2-5 TRBD2 TRBV2 TGTGCCAGCAGTGTTAGCGGGAGTTGGGAGACCCAGTACTTC CASSVSGSWETQYF
- TRBJ1-3 - TRBV18 TGTGCCAGCTCACCCTCCAACGGAAACACCATATATTTT CASSPSNGNTIYF
once TRBJ2-2 - TRBV4-1 TGCGCCAGCAGCCCCCTCGGTGGGAGCGGAGCGACCGGGGAGCTGTTTTTT CASSPLGGSGATGELFF
- TRBJ1-3 - TRBV10-3 TGTGCCATCAAACAGACCGAACCAAGAAACACCATATATTTT CAIKQTEPRNTIYF
- TRBJ1-5 - TRBV5-6 TGTGCCAGCAGTTCTGGGGCTGGGACAAGGCCCCAGCATTTT CASSSGAGTRPQHF
- TRBJ1-2 - TRBV6-5 TGTGCCAGCAGTTACCGGGGAGAGGGGGGAGGCTACACCTTC CASSYRGEGGGYTF